This TCR beta chain was captured in a study of T cell responses to AZD1222 COVID-19 vaccine. Sequenced by immunoSEQ multiplex PCR; TCRdb stores in-frame clones only, minus some. Of about 130,000 clones listed, over 75% are singletons. Study findings and constraints: Unmutated variant regions reportedly attract nearly half of all spike-specific TCRs. Along spike, vaccine-associated CD4 TCRs were found throughout, with dominance at 160-218 and 743-854.

About this clone: Its antigen remains unknown.

The TCR comes from an adult in good health. This sample comprised peripheral blood, obtained on day 0 of AZD1222 vaccination.

This chain's CDR3 is CASSSWTSEYTDTQYF. The CDR3 bases are TGTGCCAGCAGCTCCTGGACTAGCGAATACACAGATACGCAGTATTTT. The chain combines TRBV11-2 with TRBJ2-3; 9 bases match TRBD2. This CDR3 comprises 16 residues. V trimming: 4 bases; J trimming: 2 bases; junction bases outside the gene matches: 7. CDR1 and CDR2 (germline): SGHAT, FQNNGV.